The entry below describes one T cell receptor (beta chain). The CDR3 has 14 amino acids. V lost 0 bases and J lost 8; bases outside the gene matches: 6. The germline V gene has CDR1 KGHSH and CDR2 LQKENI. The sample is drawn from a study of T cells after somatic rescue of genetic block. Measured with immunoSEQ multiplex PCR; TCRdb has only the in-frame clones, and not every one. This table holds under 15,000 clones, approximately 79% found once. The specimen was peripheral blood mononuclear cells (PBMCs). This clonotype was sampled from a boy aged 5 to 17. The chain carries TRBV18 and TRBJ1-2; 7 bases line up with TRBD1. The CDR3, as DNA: TGTGCCAGCTCACCACCCGGGACAGTCGGCGGCTACACCTTC. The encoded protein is CASSPPGTVGGYTF.